A selection of T cell receptor beta chains follows, all from one sample in a study of early T cells in non-severe SARS-CoV-2 infection. Using its own MiXCR run on the 5' RACE reads, TCRdb lists one record per CDR3 protein. The data contain around 67,000 distinct CDR3 sequences, approximately 12% of them seen just once; the ten biggest clones take up roughly 1.3%. Sequencing input: whole blood. These receptor sequences come from an adult who was a healthcare worker with PCR-confirmed SARS-CoV-2 infection or an uninfected control (not recorded which). Each CDR3 is given with its conserved first and last residue. The D gene is left open where the match is weak. Clone size is not always given. Where it is, it says once, few, many or a class for expanded clones.

CDR3 protein: CSARDRYEQFF
CDR3 DNA: TGCAGTGCTAGAGATCGTTATGAGCAGTTCTTC
clone size: many
V gene: TRBV20-1
J gene: TRBJ2-1
D gene: -

CDR3 protein: CSAASSTDTQYF
CDR3 DNA: TGCAGTGCTGCGAGCAGCACAGATACGCAGTATTTT
clone size: -
V gene: TRBV20-1
J gene: TRBJ2-3
D gene: -

CDR3 protein: CSARDKEPGEQFF
CDR3 DNA: TGCAGTGCTAGAGATAAGGAACCGGGTGAGCAGTTCTTC
clone size: many
V gene: TRBV20-1
J gene: TRBJ2-1
D gene: -

CDR3 protein: CASSRPGQGVSEQYF
CDR3 DNA: TGTGCCAGCAGTCGACCGGGACAGGGGGTGAGTGAGCAGTACTTC
clone size: many
V gene: TRBV6-6
J gene: TRBJ2-7
D gene: TRBD1

CDR3 protein: CASSPEQGTSGYNEQFF
CDR3 DNA: TGTGCCAGCAGCCCGGAGCAGGGGACTAGCGGTTACAATGAGCAGTTCTTC
clone size: -
V gene: TRBV7-9
J gene: TRBJ2-1
D gene: TRBD2

CDR3 protein: CASSQRQGEGKLFF
CDR3 DNA: TGTGCCAGCAGCCAGAGACAGGGAGAAGGAAAACTGTTTTTT
clone size: many
V gene: TRBV7-9
J gene: TRBJ1-4
D gene: TRBD1

CDR3 protein: CASSLRGDTQYF
CDR3 DNA: TGTGCCAGCAGTTTAAGAGGGGATACGCAGTATTTT
clone size: many
V gene: TRBV12-3/TRBV12-4
J gene: TRBJ2-3
D gene: -

CDR3 protein: CATQLRGNTEAFF
CDR3 DNA: TGTGCCACCCAGCTGAGGGGGAACACTGAAGCTTTCTTT
clone size: -
V gene: TRBV27
J gene: TRBJ1-1
D gene: -

CDR3 protein: CSARVTGFNTGELFF
CDR3 DNA: TGCAGTGCTAGGGTGACAGGGTTCAACACCGGGGAGCTGTTTTTT
clone size: many
V gene: TRBV20-1
J gene: TRBJ2-2
D gene: TRBD1

CDR3 protein: CSARGGGYEQYF
CDR3 DNA: TGCAGTGCTAGAGGGGGGGGCTACGAGCAGTACTTC
clone size: many
V gene: TRBV20-1
J gene: TRBJ2-7
D gene: TRBD2

CDR3 protein: CASSYSSGDGNEQFF
CDR3 DNA: TGTGCCAGCAGTTACTCTTCGGGGGACGGCAATGAGCAGTTCTTC
clone size: -
V gene: TRBV6-6
J gene: TRBJ2-1
D gene: -

CDR3 protein: CASSPGQVNNEQFF
CDR3 DNA: TGCGCCAGCAGCCCCGGTCAGGTAAACAATGAGCAGTTCTTC
clone size: many
V gene: TRBV5-1
J gene: TRBJ2-1
D gene: -

CDR3 protein: CASSPGIPEQFF
CDR3 DNA: TGTGCCAGCAGCCCGGGGATCCCTGAGCAGTTCTTC
clone size: few
V gene: TRBV9
J gene: TRBJ2-1
D gene: -

CDR3 protein: CASSLEAGQYNEQFF
CDR3 DNA: TGTGCCAGCAGTTTGGAAGCGGGGCAATACAATGAGCAGTTCTTC
clone size: many
V gene: TRBV7-2
J gene: TRBJ2-1
D gene: TRBD2

CDR3 protein: CASSYSASGGSYEQYF
CDR3 DNA: TGTGCCAGCAGTTACTCAGCTAGCGGGGGATCCTACGAGCAGTACTTC
clone size: many
V gene: TRBV6-5
J gene: TRBJ2-7
D gene: TRBD2

CDR3 protein: CSVLPGLETQYF
CDR3 DNA: TGCAGCGTTCTCCCGGGATTGGAGACCCAGTACTTC
clone size: many
V gene: TRBV29-1
J gene: TRBJ2-5
D gene: -

CDR3 protein: CAISGAYEQYF
CDR3 DNA: TGTGCCATCAGTGGAGCCTACGAGCAGTACTTC
clone size: -
V gene: TRBV10-3
J gene: TRBJ2-7
D gene: -

CDR3 protein: CASLVGKRESPGELFF
CDR3 DNA: TGCGCCAGCCTCGTGGGGAAGCGGGAGAGTCCCGGGGAGCTGTTTTTT
clone size: -
V gene: TRBV4-3
J gene: TRBJ2-2
D gene: TRBD2

CDR3 protein: CASSLPGATNEKLFF
CDR3 DNA: TGCGCCAGCAGCCTGCCGGGAGCAACTAATGAAAAACTGTTTTTT
clone size: many
V gene: TRBV4-1
J gene: TRBJ1-4
D gene: -

CDR3 protein: CASSVLATQYF
CDR3 DNA: TGTGCCAGCAGTGTCCTAGCCACGCAGTATTTT
clone size: many
V gene: TRBV2
J gene: TRBJ2-3
D gene: -